Each of the 27 T cell receptor beta chains below was sequenced from the same sample in a study of OX40 agonist ivuxolimab in advanced cancers. Generated by immunoSEQ multiplex PCR, the TCRdb table keeps only in-frame clones and is missing some. The profile covers fewer than 90,000 clones, with about 86% appearing a single time and about 0.8% taken by the ten largest. The sample in question was CD4+ or CD8+ T cells sorted from blood, obtained in a trial of the OX40 agonist ivuxolimab. All receptors come from an adult with an advanced solid tumor such as melanoma, head and neck, liver or kidney cancer.

This sequence joins TRBV18 and TRBJ2-1; D may be TRBD1 or TRBD2 (5 bases each). This CDR3 has 13 residues. Trimming pared 6 bases from V and 6 bases from J, leaving 12 bases between. Looked up from germline, CDR1 is KGHSH and CDR2 is LQKENI. The CDR3 sequence is CASSQGVINEQFF. DNA of the CDR3: TGTGCCAGCTCCCAGGGAGTGATCAATGAGCAGTTCTTC.

The rearrangement links TRBV5-1 to TRBJ2-5; 7 bases agree with TRBD1. CDR3 length equals 13 residues. Looked up from germline, CDR1 is SGHRS and CDR2 is YFSETQ. The V segment lost 0 bases and the J segment 4 bases; nucleotides outside the gene matches: 0. As DNA, the CDR3 is TGCGCCAGCAGCTTGGGGACAGGAGAGACCCAGTACTTC. Translated: CASSLGTGETQYF.

The rearrangement joins TRBV7-9 to TRBJ1-1; D gene uncertain. The CDR3 runs to 15 residues. V was cut by 1 base and J by 0 bases, with 9 bases left in between. The V gene's germline CDR1 is SEHNR and CDR2 FQNEAQ (reference sequence). The CDR3 here is CASSLDHRMNTEAFF. CDR3 DNA sequence: TGTGCCAGCAGCTTAGATCACAGAATGAACACTGAAGCTTTCTTT.

This chain links TRBV19 with TRBJ2-1, with 8 nucleotides matching TRBD2. The CDR3 runs to 16 residues. CDR1 is LNHDA and CDR2 is SQIVND in the germline V gene (reference sequence). The junction had 14 bases not matched to a gene; V was cut back by 5 bases and J by 8 bases. CDR3 sequence reads: CASSAQLAGHLYEQFF. The CDR3 bases are TGTGCCAGTAGTGCCCAATTAGCGGGGCACCTTTATGAGCAGTTCTTC. Full variable domain (rest looked up from reference TRBV19 and TRBJ2-1): DGGITQSPKYLFRKEGQNVTLSCEQNLNHDAMYWYRQDPGQGLRLIYYSQIVNDFQKGDIAEGYSVSREKKESFPLTVTSAQKNPTAFYLCASSAQLAGHLYEQFFGPGTRLTVL.

CDR3 sequence: CASSHRTSGQETQYF. The CDR3 DNA sequence: TGTGCCAGCAGCCATCGGACTAGCGGCCAAGAGACCCAGTACTTC. V and J are TRBV5-4 and TRBJ2-5; 10 positions match TRBD2. This CDR3 is built from 15 residues. V gave up 4 bases and J gave up 1 base; unmatched junction bases: 4. CDR1 and CDR2 (germline): SGHNT, YYREEE (reference sequence). The variable domain in full, completed from reference TRBV5-4 and TRBJ2-5, reads ETGVTQSPTHLIKTRGQQVTLRCSSQSGHNTVSWYQQALGQGPQFIFQYYREEENGRGNFPPRFSGLQFPNYSSELNVNALELDDSALYLCASSHRTSGQETQYFGPGTRLLVL.

This chain connects TRBV7-8 to TRBJ2-7, with 7 bases lining up with TRBD1. The CDR3 sequence is 15 residues long. CDR1 and CDR2 from the germline V gene are SGHVS and FQNEAQ. After removal of 4 bases from V and 6 bases from J, the junction contained 12 bases not matched to a gene. CDR3 nucleotide sequence: TGTGCCAGCAGCTCGTCGGGACAGTTAGGTGGCGAGCAGTACTTC. It yields the protein CASSSSGQLGGEQYF.

J is TRBJ2-7 and V is TRBV2; perhaps TRBD2 as D (7 bases). Germline assignment: CDR1 SNHLY and CDR2 FYNNEI. The CDR3 consists of 14 residues. V lost 11 bases to trimming and J lost 1 base, with 18 bases between them. The CDR3 spells CADRRGEGSYEQYF. The CDR3 nucleotides read TGTGCCGATCGAAGGGGGGAGGGGTCCTACGAGCAGTACTTC.

This clone was observed a handful of times. The chain uses TRBV27 and TRBJ2-7; 8 positions agree with TRBD2. The CDR3 extends over 15 amino acids. With 3 bases clipped from V and 4 bases from J, the junction kept 8 bases outside the gene matches. Germline lookup yields CDR1 MNHEY and CDR2 SMNVEV (reference sequence). The CDR3 sequence is CASSLSGRILYEQYF. The CDR3 coding sequence is TGTGCCAGCAGTTTGAGCGGGAGAATCCTATACGAGCAGTACTTC.

The V gene is TRBV18, the J gene TRBJ2-7, with D possibly being TRBD1 or TRBD2 (5 bases each). The CDR3 covers 14 residues. Trimming pared 4 bases from V and 3 bases from J, leaving 13 bases between. In germline, CDR1 is KGHSH, CDR2 LQKENI. In DNA form, the CDR3 reads TGTGCCAGCTCACGGGGACCATCTAACTACGAGCAGTACTTC. Its translation is CASSRGPSNYEQYF.

This chain links TRBV7-9 with TRBJ1-2, with D hard to call. This CDR3 spans 15 amino acids. Germline V CDR1 and CDR2: SEHNR, FQNEAQ (reference sequence). Trimming removed 1 base at V and 4 bases at J, with 13 bases between. The chain's CDR3 is CASSLGAASGYGYTF. The DNA for the CDR3 is TGTGCCAGCAGCTTAGGGGCAGCCTCAGGCTATGGCTACACCTTC. The entire variable domain, with the rest obtained from reference TRBV7-9 and TRBJ1-2, is as follows: DTGVSQNPRHKITKRGQNVTFRCDPISEHNRLYWYRQTLGQGPEFLTYFQNEAQLEKSRLLSDRFSAERPKGSFSTLEIQRTEQGDSAMYLCASSLGAASGYGYTFGSGTRLTVV.

For this clone: At one of its ends the junction is not consistent with the germline gene, which may arise from a read error. The chain employs TRBV14 and TRBJ2-1, with D possibly TRBD2 on 7 matching bases. Germline V gives CDR1 SGHDN, CDR2 FVKESK. The CDR3 sequence is 13 residues long. In DNA form, the CDR3 reads TGTGCCAGCAGCCAAGATGTGAGACTAGCAGGGGTCTTC. This gives the protein CASSQDVRLAGVF.

The genes are TRBV27 and TRBJ2-1; a possible D gene is TRBD1 (5 bases). CDR3 length: 13 amino acids. In germline, CDR1 is MNHEY, CDR2 SMNVEV (reference sequence). V lost 1 base and J 9 bases, leaving 10 bases between the germline ends. The CDR3 DNA is TGTGCCAGCAGTTTATACAGGAGTGGTGAGCAGTTCTTC. Translation: CASSLYRSGEQFF.

A single count supports this clone. The CDR3 is CASSLQGTADEQFF. The DNA of the CDR3 is TGTGCCAGCAGCTTGCAAGGGACGGCCGATGAGCAGTTCTTC. The chain is built from TRBV5-4 and TRBJ2-1, with D possibly being TRBD1 or TRBD2 (5 bases each). Per germline, CDR1 SGHNT and CDR2 YYREEE (reference sequence). The CDR3 consists of 14 residues. V lost 1 base, J lost 8 bases, and 13 bases lay in between.

This clone occurred once. V usage is TRBV6-1 and J usage is TRBJ2-5; the D gene is possibly TRBD2 (6 bases). This CDR3 has 13 residues. Germline assignment: CDR1 MNHNS and CDR2 SASEGT. V gave up 6 bases and J gave up 5 bases, with 13 bases separating them. Here the CDR3 DNA reads TGTGCCAGCAGGACCCCGGGGGAGGAGACCCAGTACTTC. This gives the protein CASRTPGEETQYF.

The J gene is TRBJ1-4, the V gene TRBV6-1, with a weak D call TRBD1 (5 bases). This CDR3 has 15 amino acids. The V gene's germline CDR1 is MNHNS and CDR2 SASEGT. Trimming removed 1 base at V and 6 bases at J, with 12 bases between. DNA of the CDR3: TGTGCCAGCAGTGAAGGCGGGACCCTGGATGAAAAACTGTTTTTT. Translation gives CASSEGGTLDEKLFF.

V is TRBV19 and J is TRBJ2-3; 7 bases fit TRBD2. Germline CDR1 LNHDA, CDR2 SQIVND (reference sequence). This CDR3 contains 14 residues. V was clipped by 3 bases and J by 7 bases; unmatched bases: 7. CDR3 sequence (DNA): TGTGCCAGTAGTATTGGTAGCGGGCAGAATACGCAGTATTTT. Residues: CASSIGSGQNTQYF. The full variable domain, with the rest looked up from reference TRBV19 and TRBJ2-3, is DGGITQSPKYLFRKEGQNVTLSCEQNLNHDAMYWYRQDPGQGLRLIYYSQIVNDFQKGDIAEGYSVSREKKESFPLTVTSAQKNPTAFYLCASSIGSGQNTQYFGPGTRLTVL.

The V gene is TRBV7-3, the J gene TRBJ2-3; the D call may be TRBD1 or TRBD2 (7 bases each). Trimming took 5 bases from V and 8 from J, leaving 17 bases between them. This CDR3 contains 14 residues. Germline V CDR1 and CDR2: SGHTA, FQGTGA. The CDR3 bases are TGTGCCAGCAGCCAGGGGGGGAGCCTTCTTACGCAGTATTTT. Protein product: CASSQGGSLLTQYF.

This chain joins TRBV28 and TRBJ1-5, with TRBD1 as a possible D gene (5 bases). Trimming shortened V by 5 bases and J by 6 bases, and 14 bases separated the two germline ends. This CDR3 region has 14 residues. CDR1 is MDHEN and CDR2 is SYDVKM in the germline V gene. Here the CDR3 reads CASSLRQFFQPQHF. CDR3 nucleotide sequence: TGTGCCAGCAGTCTTCGACAGTTTTTTCAGCCCCAGCATTTT.

The genes are TRBV28 and TRBJ2-1; 12 positions agree with TRBD2. The germline V gene has CDR1 MDHEN and CDR2 SYDVKM. The CDR3 is 15 residues long. Losses at the gene ends were 7 bases for V and 8 bases for J; bases not matched to a gene: 9. The CDR3 loop reads CASTSLAGGLDEQFF. In DNA form, the CDR3 reads TGTGCCAGCACCTCCCTAGCGGGAGGGCTAGATGAGCAGTTCTTC. Together with reference TRBV28 and TRBJ2-1, the CDR3 gives the full variable domain: DVKVTQSSRYLVKRTGEKVFLECVQDMDHENMFWYRQDPGLGLRLIYFSYDVKMKEKGDIPEGYSVSREKKERFSLILESASTNQTSMYLCASTSLAGGLDEQFFGPGTRLTVL.

V usage is TRBV5-1 and J usage is TRBJ2-7; D is unresolved. V was pared by 0 bases and J by 3 bases, with 7 bases between. CDR3 length equals 13 residues. CDR1 SGHRS and CDR2 YFSETQ come from the germline V gene. The CDR3 protein is CASSLDNNYEQYF. CDR3 coding DNA: TGCGCCAGCAGCTTGGACAATAACTACGAGCAGTACTTC.

V is TRBV19 and J is TRBJ2-7; 8 bases fit TRBD1. CDR1 and CDR2 from the germline V gene are LNHDA and SQIVND (reference sequence). Losses at the gene ends were 8 bases for V and 1 base for J; bases not matched to a gene: 10. The CDR3 runs 15 residues. The DNA of the CDR3 is TGTGCCAGTCCTTTGAGGACAGGGATGTCCTACGAGCAGTACTTC. Its translation: CASPLRTGMSYEQYF.

The chain recombines TRBV5-5 with TRBJ2-1, with a possible D match to TRBD1 (6 bases). Deletions cut 7 bases from V and 4 bases from J, with 18 bases between. In germline, CDR1 is SGHKS, CDR2 YYEKEE (reference sequence). The CDR3 contains 15 residues. The CDR3 nucleotides read TGTGCCAGCTGGCACAGGGACCGGACGTACAATGAGCAGTTCTTC. The encoded protein is CASWHRDRTYNEQFF.

The chain links TRBV11-2 to TRBJ1-2; D not certain. Germline CDR1 and CDR2: SGHAT and FQNNGV. The length of the CDR3 is 15 residues. V dropped 4 bases and J dropped 2 bases, with 14 bases sitting between them. The CDR3 loop reads CASSSRGPRNYGYTF. CDR3 nucleotides: TGTGCCAGCAGCTCCAGAGGGCCCAGAAACTATGGCTACACCTTC. The full variable domain, completed using reference TRBV11-2 and TRBJ1-2, is EAGVAQSPRYKIIEKRQSVAFWCNPISGHATLYWYQQILGQGPKLLIQFQNNGVVDDSQLPKDRFSAERLKGVDSTLKIQPAKLEDSAVYLCASSSRGPRNYGYTFGSGTRLTVV.

The V gene is TRBV6-5, the J gene TRBJ2-7, with D possibly being TRBD2 (6 bases). This CDR3 comprises 14 residues. V dropped 6 bases and J dropped 12 bases, with 24 bases sitting between them. CDR1 is MNHEY and CDR2 is SVGAGI in the germline V gene. CDR3 nucleotide sequence: TGTGCCAGCAGCTTCTCGTGGACTACTAGATATCTGTACTTC. Amino acid sequence: CASSFSWTTRYLYF.

The genes are TRBV4-2 and TRBJ2-5; tentative D call: TRBD2 (5 bases). Per the germline V gene, CDR1 is LGHNA and CDR2 is YNFKEQ. V was trimmed by 0 bases and J by 5 bases, leaving 13 bases between them. The CDR3 is 15 residues long. The CDR3 loop reads CASSQEVGSWETQYF. CDR3 sequence (DNA): TGTGCCAGCAGCCAAGAAGTGGGGAGCTGGGAGACCCAGTACTTC.

The V gene is TRBV11-2, the J gene TRBJ2-1; 10 bases are shared with TRBD2. The CDR3 is made up of 14 amino acids. CDR1 and CDR2 (germline): SGHAT, FQNNGV. The V and J ends lost 2 bases and 10 bases, in that order; junction bases with no gene match: 5. As DNA, the CDR3 is TGTGCCAGCAGCTTAAGGAGCGGGAGGGGCGAGCAGTTCTTC. The encoded protein is CASSLRSGRGEQFF. Together with reference TRBV11-2 and TRBJ2-1, the CDR3 gives the full variable domain: EAGVAQSPRYKIIEKRQSVAFWCNPISGHATLYWYQQILGQGPKLLIQFQNNGVVDDSQLPKDRFSAERLKGVDSTLKIQPAKLEDSAVYLCASSLRSGRGEQFFGPGTRLTVL.

J is TRBJ2-1 and V is TRBV7-2, with D hard to call. V was clipped by 3 bases and J by 5 bases, with 8 bases between them. The CDR3 consists of 13 residues. CDR1 SGHTA and CDR2 FQGNSA come from the germline V gene. The CDR3 DNA reads as TGTGCCAGCAGCTTTCAAACCCACAATGAGCAGTTCTTC. It encodes CASSFQTHNEQFF.